This T cell receptor beta chain was recovered during a study of lymphopenia after photon versus proton radiotherapy. General study findings and limits: Better survival with proton therapy was suggested as possible, not demonstrated. Proton therapy kept repertoires fairly stable, unlike photons, which gained effector/memory cells. Larger post-nadir TCR diversity loss correlated inversely with survival in deceased patients. After lymphocyte nadir, photon-treated repertoires showed oligoclonal expansion, especially CD8+ Temra.

In this sample, this clone turned up once. Antigen unknown. This table comes from immunoSEQ multiplex PCR, and its TCRdb copy is limited to in-frame clones, with some not included. The sample records around 30,000 clones, around 82% being singletons. This material consisted of peripheral blood, taken from a patient treated with proton-based radiotherapy. This TCR came from a woman in her 70s with pancreatic cancer.

This CDR3 reads CAVRLAGVIEQFF. The DNA of the CDR3 is TGTGCCGTAAGACTAGCGGGAGTTATTGAGCAGTTCTTC. The chain links TRBV7-2 to TRBJ2-1; 12 nucleotides line up with TRBD2. Germline V gene lookup returns CDR1 SGHTA and CDR2 FQGNSA. J was trimmed by 9 bases and V by 11 bases; bases with no gene match: 8. This CDR3 spans 13 amino acids.